The 19 T cell receptor beta chains below come from one sample, sequenced in a study of tumor-infiltrating lymphocytes in primary liver carcinoma. Co-extraction of RNA and DNA was performed on about 18-33 mg of unsorted bulk tissue. TCR beta cDNA was prepared out of roughly 0.45 ug total RNA by means of a constant-region primer. The TCR beta library was amplified through three nested multiplex PCR rounds in a modified ARM-PCR procedure. The two initial PCR rounds, ten to eleven cycles each, used TRBV1-TRBV30 forward and C-beta reverse primers. From the multiplex PCR reads, TCRdb called clonotypes with MiXCR, one entry per CDR3 protein. The sample lists approximately 64,000 distinct CDR3 sequences; about 65% were seen once. The sample comprised liver tumor tissue from sampling region 4. The subset denotes: tumor region T4, right-lateral pole. These receptors were obtained from a man aged 40-49 years with primary liver carcinoma and hepatitis B virus infection.

Concerning this clonotype: Sequence at one end of the junction differs from germline and may be a read error. V and J are TRBV7-9 and TRBJ1-5; D remains ambiguous. The DNA end is a closer match to TRBJ2-3, so the J assignment may be wrong. The germline V gene encodes CDR1 SEHNR and CDR2 FQNEAQ (reference sequence). CDR3 size: 12 residues. CDR3 nucleotides: TGCGCCAGCAGTCGACATGGGCAGCCCCAGTATTTT. Translating gives CASSRHGQPQYF.

As to this clonotype: One junction end does not reproduce the germline sequence, and a read error may be involved. This chain connects TRBV6-6 to TRBJ2-1, with 7 positions matching TRBD1. The CDR3 sequence is 18 residues long. From germline, CDR1 is MNHNY and CDR2 SVGAGI (reference sequence). The CDR3 DNA follows: TGTGCCAGCAGCTACTCTCATTTGGGGACAGACTCGTACAATGAGCAGTTCTTC. It yields the protein CASSYSHLGTDSYNEQFF.

As regards this clonotype: This sequence may be a read error, since a much larger clone differs from it by one base. Lacking the conserved final phenylalanine or tryptophan, this CDR3 likely reflects a read error. The chain recombines TRBV4-2 with TRBJ2-3; maybe TRBD1 (6 bases). V shed 0 bases and J shed 5 bases, with 12 bases lying between them. This CDR3 contains 15 residues. CDR1 and CDR2 (germline): LGHNA, YNFKEQ. CDR3 DNA sequence: TGTGCCAGCAGCCAAGACGAAGGGGGTGTAGATACGCAGTATTAT. It yields the protein CASSQDEGGVDTQYY.

This clonotype was observed many times. The conserved closing phenylalanine or tryptophan is absent in this CDR3, likely reflecting a read error. The genes are TRBV7-8 and TRBJ2-4; D may be TRBD2 (5 bases). The germline CDR1 and CDR2 sequences are SGHVS and FQNEAQ. The CDR3 is 15 residues long. V shed 10 bases and J shed 3 bases, with 19 bases lying between them. CDR3 bases: TGTGCCATTTTGGGTCTGAAAGGAGGCAAAAACATTCAGTACCTC. It codes for CAILGLKGGKNIQYL.

Regarding this clonotype: One junction end disagrees with the germline gene, perhaps due to a read error. The gene calls are TRBV6-5 and TRBJ2-7, with 7 nucleotides matching TRBD1. The CDR3 is 16 residues long. Germline loops: CDR1 MNHEY, CDR2 SVGAGI. This CDR3 reads CASRPGQAASFYVQYF. The CDR3 DNA follows: TGTGCCAGTAGGCCCGGACAGGCAGCATCCTTTTACGTGCAGTACTTT.

A note on this clonotype: This could be a read error, since a much larger clone is one nucleotide away. Given the absence of the conserved phenylalanine or tryptophan at the CDR3 end, a read error is likely. The chain carries TRBV11-2 and TRBJ2-7; D unclear. With 1 base removed from V and 0 bases from J, the gap between germline ends came to 7 bases. Germline values: CDR1 SGHAT, CDR2 FQNNGV. CDR3 length: 14 amino acids. The CDR3 coding sequence is TGTGCCAGCAGCTTAGCTTACGGCTCCTACGAGCAGTACCTC. It codes for CASSLAYGSYEQYL.

A word on this clonotype: An end of the junction does not agree with germline; a read error may underlie this. The chain recombines TRBV4-2 with TRBJ2-5; 8 bases align to TRBD2. The CDR3 has 16 residues. CDR1 and CDR2 (germline): LGHNA, YNFKEQ. CDR3 loop: CTSSQGLGGTQETQYF. CDR3 nucleotide sequence: TGTACCAGCAGCCAGGGACTAGGGGGGACCCAAGAGACCCAGTACTTC.

In regard to this clonotype: A read error may produce the germline difference seen at one junction end. The chain couples TRBV6-2 or TRBV6-3 to TRBJ2-1; 11 bases map to TRBD2. The CDR3 consists of 21 residues. Germline CDR1 is MNHEY and CDR2 is SVGEGT. CDR3 in amino acids: CVSSHGTAGLAALSSYNEQFF. As DNA, the CDR3 is TGTGTCAGCAGTCACGGGACGGCGGGACTAGCGGCCCTGAGCTCCTATAATGAGCAGTTCTTC.

The chain has TRBV11-1 and TRBJ2-1; 9 bases are shared with TRBD1. The CDR3 loop spans 17 amino acids. The germline V gene has CDR1 SGHAT and CDR2 FQDESV (reference sequence). CDR3 sequence reads: CVDSLTSPGQGNDEQFF. The CDR3 DNA sequence: TGTGTCGACAGCTTAACCTCCCCGGGACAGGGTAACGATGAGCAGTTCTTC.

Concerning this clonotype itself: A much larger clone lies a single base off, so this may be a read error. The CDR3 coding sequence is TGTGCCAGCAGCTCGGACGGGGACGGGGCAGATACGCAGTATTTT. Translating it yields CASSSDGDGADTQYF. V is TRBV7-9 and J is TRBJ2-3; D may correspond to TRBD1 or TRBD2 (5 bases each). Germline V lookup: CDR1 SEHNR, CDR2 FQNEAQ (reference sequence). V dropped 4 bases and J dropped 4 bases, with 15 bases sitting between them. CDR3 length equals 15 residues.

In the case of this clonotype: With a much larger clone just one base away, this may be a read error. Since no conserved phenylalanine or tryptophan closes the CDR3, a read error is the likely cause. The rearrangement links TRBV4-3 to TRBJ1-1; D remains ambiguous. The V gene's germline CDR1 is LGHNA and CDR2 YSLEER. The V end was cut by 1 base, the J end by 1 base, with 4 bases between. The CDR3 contains 13 residues. In DNA, the CDR3 is TGCGCCAGCAGCCAAGGGGGGAACACTGAAGCTTTCTCT. Residues: CASSQGGNTEAFS.

This rearrangement joins TRBV10-3 to TRBJ1-2, with D possibly TRBD1 on 5 matching bases. CDR3 length: 14 amino acids. From germline, CDR1 is ENHRY and CDR2 SYGVKD. V gave up 0 bases and J gave up 8 bases, with 13 bases separating them. The DNA of the CDR3 is TGTGCCATCAGTGAGTCGGTGGAACAGGCCGGCTACACCTTC. Its translation is CAISESVEQAGYTF.

The chain uses TRBV28 and TRBJ2-3; 7 nucleotides match TRBD1. The CDR3 totals 15 residues. Trimming removed 9 bases from V and 0 bases from J; junction bases left unmatched: 9. CDR1 MDHEN and CDR2 SYDVKM come from the germline V gene. Here the CDR3 DNA reads TGTGCCAGGGGTTTTTCGACAGGGAGCACAGATACGCAGTATTTT. Translation: CARGFSTGSTDTQYF.

In regard to this clonotype: A read error may account for a junction end that differs from germline. V usage is TRBV10-3 and J usage is TRBJ2-3, with TRBD2 matching 10 bases. CDR3 length: 15 residues. In germline, CDR1 is ENHRY, CDR2 SYGVKD. The CDR3 is CVITSGLANTDTHYF. CDR3 DNA: TGTGTCATCACCTCGGGACTAGCGAACACAGATACGCACTATTTT.

The chain combines TRBV14 with TRBJ1-1; 7 nucleotides agree with TRBD1. The V segment lost 4 bases and the J segment 8 bases; nucleotides outside the gene matches: 13. CDR1 and CDR2 from the germline V gene are SGHDN and FVKESK. CDR3 length: 15 amino acids. The chain's CDR3 is CASSRDSLDRSEAFF. The DNA of the CDR3 is TGTGCCAGCAGCCGAGATTCCCTGGACAGGTCGGAAGCTTTCTTT.

This clonotype was observed once. This chain joins TRBV6-1 and TRBJ2-3; 8 bases line up with TRBD2. V trimming: 9 bases; J trimming: 2 bases; junction bases outside the gene matches: 10. This CDR3 contains 15 residues. Germline V gene lookup returns CDR1 MNHNS and CDR2 SASEGT. CDR3 sequence: CASSGTWGFTDTQYF. DNA for the CDR3: TGTGCCAGTAGCGGGACATGGGGTTTCACAGATACGCAGTATTTT.

A word on this clonotype: At one boundary the junction diverges from the germline segment, which might be a read error. The chain is built from TRBV4-2 and TRBJ1-6; D is possibly TRBD1 (6 bases). This CDR3 is built from 14 residues. Germline V gene data show CDR1 as LGHNA and CDR2 as YNFKEQ. The CDR3 sequence is CASSTQGNDSSLHF. The DNA for the CDR3 is TGTGCCAGCAGCACACAGGGTAATGATTCATCCCTCCACTTT.

Worth noting for this clonotype: One end of the junction varies from germline; a read error may be responsible. The chain combines TRBV29-1 with TRBJ2-5; tentatively, D is TRBD2 (5 bases). The CDR3 covers 15 residues. Germline CDR1 is SQVTM and CDR2 is ANQGSEA. The chain's CDR3 is CSDEPAAGRSETQYF. In DNA form, the CDR3 reads TGCAGCGATGAACCCGCGGCGGGTAGATCGGAGACCCAGTACTTC.

The chain carries TRBV11-2 and TRBJ1-1; D may be TRBD1 (6 bases). Germline values: CDR1 SGHAT, CDR2 FQNNGV. V dropped 9 bases and J dropped 0 bases, with 17 bases sitting between them. The CDR3 is 15 amino acids. The CDR3 nucleotides read TGTGCCAGTAGCGCACCCGGGGGGCTGAACACTGAAGCTTTCTTT. Its translation is CASSAPGGLNTEAFF. Full variable domain (rest looked up from reference TRBV11-2 and TRBJ1-1): EAGVAQSPRYKIIEKRQSVAFWCNPISGHATLYWYQQILGQGPKLLIQFQNNGVVDDSQLPKDRFSAERLKGVDSTLKIQPAKLEDSAVYLCASSAPGGLNTEAFFGQGTRLTVV.